This T cell receptor (beta chain) was observed in a study of OX40 agonist ivuxolimab in advanced cancers. The wider study: The mean age was roughly 60 years, ranging from roughly 23 to 90, with around four fifths of participants male.

Sequenced by immunoSEQ multiplex PCR; TCRdb stores in-frame clones only, minus some. The table has some 100,000 clones, 90% seen once; the top ten hold just over 0.15%. The CDR3 contains 15 residues. Germline V gene data show CDR1 as SGDLS and CDR2 as YYNGEE. Trimming pared 3 bases from V and 0 bases from J, leaving 9 bases between. V and J are TRBV9 and TRBJ1-4; D not resolved. This specimen consisted of CD4+ or CD8+ T cells sorted from blood, obtained in a trial of the OX40 agonist ivuxolimab. The sequence was obtained from an adult with an advanced solid tumor such as melanoma, head and neck, liver or kidney cancer. CDR3 in amino acids: CASSAQTATNEKLFF. The CDR3 DNA follows: TGTGCCAGCAGCGCTCAGACTGCAACTAATGAAAAACTGTTTTTT.